These T cell receptor beta chains were read from a single sample in a study of technical replicates of blood from a handful of donors. The table came from immunoSEQ multiplex PCR; TCRdb's copy has only in-frame clones and leaves some out. The sample holds more than 80,000 clones, about 95% seen once. Sample: T cells isolated from PBMCs. The receptors stem from a human donor in good health. Each CDR3 is given with its conserved first and last residue. Fields, in order: D gene, J gene, CDR3 length, V gene, clone size, CDR3 DNA, CDR3 protein. The D gene is left open where the match is weak. Clone size appears in some rows only: once, few, many, or a class for an expanded clone.

D: .; J: TRBJ2-1; length: 16; V: TRBV4-1; size: .; DNA: TGCGCCAGCAGCCGCGGGGGCAGCCCCCCGAGGAATGAGCAGTTCTTC; CDR3: CASSRGGSPPRNEQFF
D: TRBD1; J: TRBJ2-7; length: 17; V: TRBV5-1; size: once; DNA: TGCGCCAGCAGCTTGATAACAGGGGACCTTACTTACTACGAGCAGTACTTC; CDR3: CASSLITGDLTYYEQYF
D: TRBD2; J: TRBJ2-3; length: 17; V: TRBV7-3; size: .; DNA: TGTGCCAGCAGCTTAGGGGGGGGTATCGGGAGCACAGATACGCAGTATTTT; CDR3: CASSLGGGIGSTDTQYF
D: TRBD2; J: TRBJ2-7; length: 15; V: TRBV4-1; size: once; DNA: TGCGCCAGCAGCCAGGCGGCGGGAGGGCCTTACGAGCAGTACTTC; CDR3: CASSQAAGGPYEQYF
D: .; J: TRBJ1-2; length: 12; V: TRBV5-4; size: .; DNA: TGTGCCAGCAGCTTGCCAGGGGACGGCTACACCTTC; CDR3: CASSLPGDGYTF
D: .; J: TRBJ2-5; length: 15; V: TRBV6-5; size: .; DNA: TGTGCCAGCAGCCCTACAGAATCCGGACAAGAGACCCAGTACTTC; CDR3: CASSPTESGQETQYF
D: .; J: TRBJ2-2; length: 12; V: TRBV7-2; size: .; DNA: TGTGCCAGCAGCTCGTTTATCGGGGAGCTGTTTTTT; CDR3: CASSSFIGELFF
D: TRBD2; J: TRBJ2-1; length: 14; V: TRBV2; size: .; DNA: TGTGCCAGCAGTGACGCGGGAGCTGGGAATGAGCAGTTCTTC; CDR3: CASSDAGAGNEQFF
D: TRBD2; J: TRBJ2-3; length: 15; V: TRBV9; size: once; DNA: TGTGCCAGCAGCGTCGGCGGGAGCTCACAAGATACGCAGTATTTT; CDR3: CASSVGGSSQDTQYF
D: .; J: TRBJ1-5; length: 14; V: TRBV7-2; size: .; DNA: TGTGCCAGCAGCTTAATAGGAGACCATCAGCCCCAGCATTTT; CDR3: CASSLIGDHQPQHF
D: .; J: TRBJ2-7; length: 13; V: TRBV28; size: .; DNA: TGTGCCAGCAGTCCCCGGTTTTCCTACGAGCAGTACTTC; CDR3: CASSPRFSYEQYF
D: .; J: TRBJ2-1; length: 15; V: TRBV5-5; size: .; DNA: TGTGCCAGCAGCCGCCCCAGGGTTATAGATAATGAGCAGTTCTTC; CDR3: CASSRPRVIDNEQFF